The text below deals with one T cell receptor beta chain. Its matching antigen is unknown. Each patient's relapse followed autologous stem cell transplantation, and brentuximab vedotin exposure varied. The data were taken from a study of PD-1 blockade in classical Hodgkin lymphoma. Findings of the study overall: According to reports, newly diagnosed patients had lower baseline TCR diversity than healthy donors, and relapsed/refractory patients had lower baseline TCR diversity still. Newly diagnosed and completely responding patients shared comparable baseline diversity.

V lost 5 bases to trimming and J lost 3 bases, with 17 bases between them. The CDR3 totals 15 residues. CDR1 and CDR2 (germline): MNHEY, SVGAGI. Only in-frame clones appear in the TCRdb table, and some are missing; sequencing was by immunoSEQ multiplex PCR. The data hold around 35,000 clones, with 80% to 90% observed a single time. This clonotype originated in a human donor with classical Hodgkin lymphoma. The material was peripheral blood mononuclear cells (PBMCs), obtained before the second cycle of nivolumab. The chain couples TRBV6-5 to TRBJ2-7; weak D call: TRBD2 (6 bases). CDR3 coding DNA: TGTGCCAGCAGTAACCCGGGACTTTTTCTCTACGAGCAGTACTTC. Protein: CASSNPGLFLYEQYF.